This T cell receptor beta chain was found in a study of cytomegalovirus exposure and HLA in healthy donors. About the research overall: The platform used for the approximately 130 validation repertoires matched that of the approximately 670 first-cohort repertoires, a later analysis reported. Overall study results and limits: Most TCRs appeared rarely, but some public TCRs recurred in many donors. The listing of roughly 160 TCR beta chains classed them as cytomegalovirus-associated.

CDR3 length: 16 amino acids. From germline, CDR1 is SGDLS and CDR2 YYNGEE. V gave up 4 bases and J gave up 2 bases; unmatched junction bases: 10. Data came from immunoSEQ multiplex PCR; TCRdb stores just in-frame clones and leaves some out. The table has more than 250,000 clones, about nine tenths seen once. Worth noting for this clone: What it recognizes is unknown.

This clonotype originated in a woman aged 25 to 45 in good health and CMV-seronegative. The genes are TRBV9 and TRBJ2-7, with 9 nucleotides matching TRBD1. Sequenced: PBMCs. CDR3 residues: CASSISPGQGTYEQYF. DNA for the CDR3: TGTGCCAGCAGCATTTCTCCGGGACAGGGAACCTACGAGCAGTACTTC. The full variable domain, in which reference TRBV9 and TRBJ2-7 provide the parts outside the CDR3, is DSGVTQTPKHLITATGQRVTLRCSPRSGDLSVYWYQQSLDQGLQFLIQYYNGEERAKGNILERFSAQQFPDLHSELNLSSLELGDSALYFCASSISPGQGTYEQYFGPGTRLTVT.